Each of the 11 T cell receptor beta chains below was sequenced from the same sample in a study of regulatory T cells in long-lasting Graves disease (dated by TCRdb to about 2021). The library was prepared using multiplex PCR. Data came from an Illumina HiSeq 4000. TCR beta libraries were built with iRepertoire HTBI primers and Arm-PCR amplification of CDR3 regions. Through fastp at Q25 and MiXCR, TCRdb rebuilt clones from the public reads, retaining in-frame beta chains. Identical CDR3 proteins give one entry, which carries the most common genes and DNA. The sample contains around 450,000 distinct CDR3 sequences, under 25% of them found a single time. The leading ten clones occupy roughly 7.1% of the sample. This specimen's time point label, interpreted: persistent/refractory GD, antithyroid drugs over 5 years with positive TRAb. RNA was extracted from PBMCs in TRIzol for both TCR sequencing and RNA sequencing.

The specimen was peripheral blood mononuclear cells (PBMCs), collected when the disease was refractory, from a patient treated with antithyroid drugs. The receptor source for this set is a female donor with Graves disease.

This clonotype was detected once. The chain carries TRBV20-1 and TRBJ2-1; D is possibly TRBD2 (5 bases). The germline gives CDR1 DFQATT, CDR2 SNEGSKA (reference sequence). Trimming took off 0 bases at V and 5 bases at J, with 17 bases between the two ends. The CDR3 extends over 16 amino acids. CDR3 DNA sequence: TGCAGTGCTAGAGATGGCAGTGCGGGCCTTGACAATGAGCAGTTCTTC. Translation: CSARDGSAGLDNEQFF.

This clonotype occurred many times. The chain couples TRBV29-1 to TRBJ1-1; the D gene is possibly TRBD1 (5 bases). From germline, CDR1 is SQVTM and CDR2 ANQGSEA. The V end lost 3 bases, the J end lost 1 base, and 12 bases lay between the germline ends. CDR3 length equals 14 residues. The CDR3 reads CSVEGVLSNTEAFF. CDR3 coding DNA: TGCAGCGTTGAGGGGGTACTCTCGAACACTGAAGCTTTCTTT.

The chain has TRBV6-1 and TRBJ2-1; 9 positions match TRBD2. V lost 7 bases and J lost 8; bases outside the gene matches: 12. The CDR3 is 15 amino acids. CDR1 is MNHNS, CDR2 SASEGT, per germline. This CDR3 reads CASKTSGLEVDEQFF. DNA for the CDR3: TGTGCCAGCAAGACTAGCGGCCTGGAGGTTGATGAGCAGTTCTTC.

A few counts support this clonotype. This chain connects TRBV20-1 to TRBJ2-7; TRBD2 matches at 12 bases. Per germline, CDR1 DFQATT and CDR2 SNEGSKA (reference sequence). Losses at the gene ends were 0 bases for V and 7 bases for J; bases not matched to a gene: 13. CDR3 length equals 17 residues. The CDR3 DNA reads TGCAGTGCTAGAGATCAATTCCTAGCGGGAGGGCCCCATGAGCAGTACTTC. Protein product: CSARDQFLAGGPHEQYF.

This clonotype was found a few times. The V call is TRBV6-1, the J call TRBJ1-5; TRBD1 might be the D (6 bases). The CDR3 has 14 residues. V gave up 6 bases and J gave up 7 bases, with 16 bases separating them. Germline CDR1 reads MNHNS; CDR2 reads SASEGT. The CDR3 sequence is CASRHRDEGQPQHF. DNA for the CDR3: TGTGCCAGCAGACACAGGGATGAAGGGCAGCCCCAGCATTTT.

This chain uses TRBV7-9 with TRBJ1-1; no clear D gene. Trimming stripped 3 bases from V and 4 bases from J, with 18 bases between. This CDR3 contains 16 residues. Germline loops: CDR1 SEHNR, CDR2 FQNEAQ (reference sequence). DNA for the CDR3: TGTGCCAGCAGCTTCTATGTTGGGGAGGTTGGCACTGAAGCTTTCTTT. Its protein product is CASSFYVGEVGTEAFF.

This clonotype has only a few counts. This chain links TRBV7-9 with TRBJ1-2, with D possibly matching TRBD1 (5 bases). Germline lookup yields CDR1 SEHNR and CDR2 FQNEAQ (reference sequence). The CDR3 is 14 residues long. The V and J ends lost 5 bases and 7 bases respectively, with 17 bases between them. This CDR3 reads CASSQNPGQGGYTF. CDR3 coding DNA: TGTGCCAGCAGCCAAAACCCGGGGCAAGGTGGCTACACCTTC.

This rearrangement joins TRBV12-5 to TRBJ2-5, with TRBD1 matching over 10 bases. CDR1 and CDR2 from the germline V gene are LGHNT and FRNRAP. Trimming at V came to 6 bases and at J to 7 bases, leaving 8 bases not matched to a gene. The CDR3 sequence is 14 residues long. CDR3 loop: CASGAGTGDVTQYF. For the CDR3, the DNA is TGTGCTAGTGGCGCCGGGACAGGGGATGTGACCCAGTACTTC.

This clonotype was seen ten or more times. The CDR3 region has the DNA TGTGCCAGCAGTTACACCAAAAGGAGCTCCTATAATTCACCCCTCCACTTT. It codes for CASSYTKRSSYNSPLHF. The V call is TRBV6-5, the J call TRBJ1-6; D not resolved. V was pared by 2 bases and J by 0 bases, with 11 bases between. Germline CDR1 reads MNHEY; CDR2 reads SVGAGI. The CDR3 covers 17 residues.

This chain links TRBV7-8 with TRBJ2-6; D perhaps matches TRBD1 (5 bases). The CDR3 spans 16 residues. Deletions cut 2 bases from V and 0 bases from J, with 8 bases between. The germline V gene has CDR1 SGHVS and CDR2 FQNEAQ. The CDR3 region is CASSLTGASGANVLTF. CDR3 coding DNA: TGTGCCAGCAGCTTAACTGGGGCCTCTGGGGCCAACGTCCTGACTTTC.

V and J are TRBV2 and TRBJ2-1, with D possibly matching TRBD2 (5 bases). CDR1 is SNHLY and CDR2 is FYNNEI in the germline V gene. Trimming took 7 bases from V and 6 from J, leaving 16 bases between them. The CDR3 length is 14 residues. The CDR3 DNA sequence: TGTGCCAGCATGAAGGACTCCTTCTTCAATGAGCAGTTCTTC. This translates into CASMKDSFFNEQFF.